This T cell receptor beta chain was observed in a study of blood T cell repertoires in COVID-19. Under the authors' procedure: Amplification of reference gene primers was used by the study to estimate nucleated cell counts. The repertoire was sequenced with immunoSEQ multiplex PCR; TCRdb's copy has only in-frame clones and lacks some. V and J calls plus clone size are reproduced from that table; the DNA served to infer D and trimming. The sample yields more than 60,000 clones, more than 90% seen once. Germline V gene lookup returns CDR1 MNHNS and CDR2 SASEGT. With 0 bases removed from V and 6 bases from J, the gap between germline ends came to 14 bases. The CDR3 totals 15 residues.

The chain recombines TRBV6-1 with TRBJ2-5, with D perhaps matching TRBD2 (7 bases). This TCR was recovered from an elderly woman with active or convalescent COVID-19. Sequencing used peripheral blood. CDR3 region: CASSEAGGPTKTQYF. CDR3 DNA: TGTGCCAGCAGTGAAGCGGGGGGGCCTACGAAGACCCAGTACTTC.